This is a list of T cell receptor beta chains from one sample in a study of early T cells in non-severe SARS-CoV-2 infection. TCRdb fed the 5' RACE reads into MiXCR, producing one record per CDR3 protein. The sample lists approximately 28,000 distinct CDR3 sequences; approximately 6.6% were seen once. The sequencing used whole blood, collected at baseline. The receptors here all came from an adult who was a healthcare worker with PCR-confirmed SARS-CoV-2 infection or an uninfected control (not recorded which). Each CDR3 is given with its conserved first and last residue. Each record gives: V gene, D gene, J gene, clone size, CDR3 DNA, CDR3 protein. A D gene is named only where the DNA matches it firmly. Only some rows state a clone size, as once, few, many or a class for expanded clones.

TRBV10-3	.	TRBJ1-1	.	TGTGCCATCAGCCCTCCGGGGAGGAACACTGAAGCTTTCTTT	CAISPPGRNTEAFF
TRBV6-4	.	TRBJ2-3	many	TGTGCCAGCAGTGACCAGAGCACAGATACGCAGTATTTT	CASSDQSTDTQYF
TRBV7-2	TRBD1	TRBJ1-2	many	TGTGCCAGCAGCTTTTCCGGGACAGGGGCGGTCTATGGCTACACCTTC	CASSFSGTGAVYGYTF
TRBV27	TRBD2	TRBJ2-3	many	TGTGCCAGCAGTTCGGAGTGGACTAGCGGGACCCATACGCAGTATTTT	CASSSEWTSGTHTQYF
TRBV9	TRBD1	TRBJ2-7	.	TGTGCCAGCAGCGCCAGACAGGGTTCCTACGAGCAGTACTTC	CASSARQGSYEQYF
TRBV6-5	TRBD1	TRBJ2-7	many	TGTGCCAGCAGCTCCCCAGGGGGAAACTCCTACGAGCAGTACTTC	CASSSPGGNSYEQYF
TRBV7-2	.	TRBJ1-1	.	TGTGCCAGCAGGGGGACGGTGAACACTGAAGCTTTCTTT	CASRGTVNTEAFF
TRBV4-1	.	TRBJ2-1	.	TGCGCCAGCAGCCAAGTTCCTTCGACAGGCGTCGGGAATGAGCAGTTCTTC	CASSQVPSTGVGNEQFF
TRBV4-2	.	TRBJ2-1	few	TGTGCCAGCAGCCAAGATAGGGCTAGCTACAATGAGCAGTTCTTC	CASSQDRASYNEQFF
TRBV7-3	.	TRBJ2-5	.	TGTGCCAGCAGCCCGGGACATGGGGAGACCCAGTACTTC	CASSPGHGETQYF
TRBV3-1	.	TRBJ2-2	.	TGTGCCAGCAGCCTTTGGGCAGTGAACACCGGGGAGCTGTTTTTT	CASSLWAVNTGELFF
TRBV11-2	TRBD2	TRBJ2-5	many	TGTGCCAGCAGCCTAACAGGACTAGCGGTCGGTTCCCAGTACTTC	CASSLTGLAVGSQYF
TRBV6-1	.	TRBJ1-4	many	TGTGCCAGCAGTGAATTCGGCAGACTTGCAACTAATGAAAAACTGTTTTTT	CASSEFGRLATNEKLFF
TRBV29-1	TRBD2	TRBJ2-1	many	TGCAGCGTTAGCGGGGGGGGTGATGAGCAGTTCTTC	CSVSGGGDEQFF
TRBV20-1	.	TRBJ1-1	many	TGCAGTAGTCGTAGAGGGGTAAACACTGAAGCTTTCTTT	CSSRRGVNTEAFF
TRBV7-2	.	TRBJ2-7	many	TGTGCCAGCAGCTTAAGTCGTCGGGGGGCCCCGATTCCCTACGAGCAGTACTTC	CASSLSRRGAPIPYEQYF
TRBV11-2	.	TRBJ2-1	many	TGTGCCAGCAGCCCACTAGCCTGGACGTCCAATGAGCAGTTCTTC	CASSPLAWTSNEQFF
TRBV18	.	TRBJ1-2	.	TGTGCCAGCTCACCATCCCCCACCTATGGCTACACCTTC	CASSPSPTYGYTF
TRBV12-3/TRBV12-4	.	TRBJ2-7	many	TGTGCCAGCAGCCTAATGGTTACCCACGAGCAGTACTTC	CASSLMVTHEQYF
TRBV19	.	TRBJ2-1	many	TGTGCCAGTAGTACGGATTCTGGCCCTCAGTTCTTC	CASSTDSGPQFF
TRBV6-2/TRBV6-3	.	TRBJ1-2	many	TGTGCCAGCAGTCCATCTCCGGGACGGCGAGAGGGCTACACCTTC	CASSPSPGRREGYTF
TRBV13	.	TRBJ1-2	many	TGTGCCAGCAGCTTAGGCTCGGGGTGGCTTGACTATGGCTACACCTTC	CASSLGSGWLDYGYTF
TRBV7-9	TRBD1	TRBJ2-1	.	TGTGCCAGCAGCTTGGGGACAGGGAATGAGCAGTTCTTC	CASSLGTGNEQFF
TRBV19	TRBD2	TRBJ2-4	many	TGTGCAAGTAGGGAGGGGCCCAAAAACATTCAGTACTTC	CASREGPKNIQYF
TRBV29-1	.	TRBJ2-3	many	TGCAGCGTTGTAGAAGGGGTAGGAGATACGCAGTATTTT	CSVVEGVGDTQYF
TRBV19	.	TRBJ1-1	many	TGTGCCAGTAGTATCAGCCCCGGACGCAAGGACCCTGAAGCTTTCTTT	CASSISPGRKDPEAFF
TRBV5-1	TRBD2	TRBJ2-2	few	TGCGCCACCACAACTCCCGGGACTAGCGGCACCGGGGAGCTGTTTTTT	CATTTPGTSGTGELFF
TRBV5-1	.	TRBJ2-7	few	TGCGCCAGCAGCCTCCGGACCCGCGCGGACGAGCAGTACTTC	CASSLRTRADEQYF